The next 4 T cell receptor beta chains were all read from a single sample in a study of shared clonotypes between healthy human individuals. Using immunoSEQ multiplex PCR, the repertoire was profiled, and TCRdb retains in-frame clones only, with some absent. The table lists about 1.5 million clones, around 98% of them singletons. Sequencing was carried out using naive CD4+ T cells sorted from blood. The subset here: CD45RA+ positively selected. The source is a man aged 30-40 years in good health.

CDR3 nucleotide sequence: TGTGCCTGGAGTGCCGGCGAGTGGCAAGAGACCCAGTACTTC. Protein sequence: CAWSAGEWQETQYF. The genes are TRBV30 and TRBJ2-5; D call uncertain. The germline gives CDR1 GTSNPN, CDR2 SVGIG (reference sequence). Trimming shortened V by 1 base and J by 2 bases, and 11 bases separated the two germline ends. The CDR3 spans 14 residues.

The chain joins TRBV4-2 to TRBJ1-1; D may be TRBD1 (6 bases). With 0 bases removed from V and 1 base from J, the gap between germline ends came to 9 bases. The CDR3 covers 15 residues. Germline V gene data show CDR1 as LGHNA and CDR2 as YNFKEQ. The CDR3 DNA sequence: TGTGCCAGCAGCCAAGAAACCAGGGGGAACACTGAAGCTTTCTTT. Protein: CASSQETRGNTEAFF.

The DNA of the CDR3 is TGCGCCAGCAGCTTGGACGGTGGAACAGGGGAAGGCGAGCAGTACTTC. Its translation: CASSLDGGTGEGEQYF. This rearrangement joins TRBV5-1 to TRBJ2-7; 7 nucleotides align to TRBD1. Germline V gene sequence: CDR1 SGHRS, CDR2 YFSETQ. V lost 0 bases, J lost 6 bases, and 12 bases stayed unmatched. This CDR3 is built from 16 residues.

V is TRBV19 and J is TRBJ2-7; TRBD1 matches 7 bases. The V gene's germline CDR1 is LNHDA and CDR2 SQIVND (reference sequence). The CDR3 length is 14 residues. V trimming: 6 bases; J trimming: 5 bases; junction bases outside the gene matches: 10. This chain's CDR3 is CASRRQGFGNEQYF. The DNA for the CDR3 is TGTGCCAGTAGACGACAGGGCTTCGGGAACGAGCAGTACTTC.